What follows is one TCR beta chain and its context. The antigen remains undetermined. The source of the sample is a study of OX40 agonist ivuxolimab in advanced cancers. Study-wide findings and caveats: Nonresponders included some who also had low normalized T-cell clonal expansion. Expanded peripheral T cells had an undetermined antigen specificity. The CD4+ and CD8+ T cells in the blood had expanded clonally by week 6 at 0.1 to 3.0 mg/kg.

Germline values: CDR1 MGHDK, CDR2 SYGVNS. The CDR3 is made up of 16 amino acids. The junction had 7 bases not matched to a gene; V was cut back by 2 bases and J by 3 bases. Sequencing used immunoSEQ multiplex PCR; TCRdb keeps in-frame clones, though not all of them. The sample has roughly 130,000 clones, 93% seen once; the top ten hold more than 0.15%. The source is an adult with an advanced solid tumor such as melanoma, head and neck, liver or kidney cancer. The J gene is TRBJ2-7, the V gene TRBV25-1; TRBD2 aligns across 10 bases. The sequenced sample was CD4+ or CD8+ T cells sorted from blood, obtained in a trial of the OX40 agonist ivuxolimab. The CDR3 nucleotides read TGTGCCAGCAGTGAAATAGGGTGGACTAGCGGCTACGAGCAGTACTTC. Its translation is CASSEIGWTSGYEQYF.